This TCR beta chain is drawn from a study of PD-L1 blockade in urothelial cancer. Sequenced by immunoSEQ multiplex PCR; TCRdb stores in-frame clones only, minus some. The table lists 86,000 or so clones, approximately 81% of them singletons, with about 15% in the top ten. Germline V gene lookup returns CDR1 ENHRY and CDR2 SYGVKD. The CDR3 contains 14 residues. After removal of 10 bases from V and 4 bases from J, the junction contained 12 bases not matched to a gene. Described time point: pretreatment peripheral blood. Samples were collected from each patient before treatment and during treatment. Each patient gave between 1 and 8 of them in total.

This specimen consisted of PBMCs, obtained around atezolizumab (anti-PD-L1) treatment. J is TRBJ1-2 and V is TRBV10-3; TRBD1 agrees at 7 bases. The clonotype was recovered from a man aged 60-69 years with urothelial cancer. The CDR3 nucleotides read TGTGCCAGCACCAGACAGGGTGGAATCTATGGCTACACCTTC. This encodes CASTRQGGIYGYTF.